One T cell receptor beta chain is described in this entry. This clone was counted a few times. Per-base qualities were not stored, and no clone one base away is much larger. In light of the paper, this sample's time point label describes: cells obtained before transplantation from donor or recipient. In mixed lymphocyte reactions, around 200,000 CFSE-labeled pre-transplant responders were plated with around 200,000 irradiated violet-dye-labeled stimulators and cultured for less than seven days. Proliferating CD3+CD4+CFSE-low and CD3+CD8+CFSE-low responder cells were FACS-sorted on a BD Influx sorter after the mixed lymphocyte reaction. This specimen belongs to a study of graft-versus-host responses after intestinal transplantation (dated by TCRdb to the early 2020s). In the study overall: The transplants that recipients got were multivisceral, liver-intestinal, or isolated intestinal. Rather than being sequenced by the commercial service, samples from a few later patients were sequenced in-house on an Illumina MiSeq and processed with MiXCR. The cohort enrolled some 25 intestinal transplant recipients including one retransplant, and a few patients lacking pretransplant specimens were excluded. Graft-versus-host and host-versus-graft alloreactive T cell clones were tracked in the graft, circulation and bone marrow after intestinal transplantation using bulk TCR-beta CDR3 sequencing. A peak of at least 4% donor T cells among recipient peripheral blood mononuclear cells was the definition used for donor T cell macrochimerism. Every recipient was given anti-thymocyte globulin induction, then maintenance tacrolimus and steroids for 2 to 4 years. Alloreactive clones were identified by sequencing pre-transplant mixed lymphocyte reaction products and comparing them with unstimulated pre-transplant donor and recipient T cells. What the work shows at the level of the full study, not this receptor alone: The relatively low number and heterogeneity of intestinal transplant patients limited the conclusions. Early after transplant, peak levels of circulating GvH clones were found to be associated with declines in HvG clones. Patients with donor T cell macrochimerism had high GvH to HvG T cell clonal ratios in their allografts. GvH clones were detected in recipient bone marrow, and some appeared earlier in ileal mucosa or blood, consistent with an intestinal mucosal origin.

V is pared back by 4 bases and J by 6 bases, with 7 bases lying between the germline termini. Measured from the cysteine to the phenylalanine, the CDR3 is 12 residues long. The sequence is cut down to CDR3 DNA, 36 bases in frame from base 1. Based on the germline V gene (reference sequence), the CDR1 and CDR2 sequences are MNHNY and SVGAGI. The receptor library was made with the immunoSEQ multiplex PCR assay. For most patients, genomic DNA was isolated with the Qiagen DNeasy Blood and Tissue Kit and sent frozen to Adaptive Biotechnologies for TCR sequencing. High-throughput TCR-beta CDR3 sequencing of genomic DNA from most patients was performed by Adaptive Biotechnologies. In the original analysis: TCR sequencing data for some 19 patients were retrieved from Adaptive's ImmunoSEQ software; a few other patients were processed with MiXCR and VDJtools. CD4 versus CD8 sorting errors were corrected by removing sequences found in both subsets at a frequency ratio below 5:1. Because the origin of CDR3 nucleotide sequences shared between donor and recipient could not be assigned, those sequences were removed. To count as alloreactive, a clone needed at least 2-fold expansion over unstimulated cells and a minimum CFSE-low frequency of 0.002% (template counts) or 0.001% (read counts). Mappable clones were those detected in sequenced pre-transplant spleen, lymph node, or MLR CFSE-low populations of the donor or recipient. The cumulative frequency of alloreactive clones was calculated as a percentage of all sequences, weighted by copy number. This immuneACCESS table, as held by TCRdb, lists in-frame sequences with V and J called but not all clones. Of the missing ones, under half trace to an unresolved V gene in checked studies; the others have no known cause. D and trimming were read from the DNA, whereas the V and J calls and clone size are those reported in that table. This sample is represented by some 21,000 clones; 33% of them were singletons. Together, the top ten hold 7.5% to 10% of the sample.

Sequenced material: alloreactive CD8+ T cells from a mixed lymphocyte reaction culture, taken before intestinal transplant. The cell subset or site tag for this specimen amounts to: CFSE-low proliferating T cells sorted from approximately six-day pre-transplant mixed lymphocyte reaction (GvH or HvG direction). The sequence derives from a human patient who received an intestinal transplant. This chain is built from TRBV6-6 and TRBJ2-1; TRBD2 is a weak D gene call, 5 bases matching. The CDR3 protein is CASSSGGNEQFF. The DNA is TGTGCCAGCAGTTCCGGAGGCAATGAGCAGTTCTTC.